One T cell receptor (beta chain) is described in this entry. What this receptor recognizes is not known. No per-base quality is available; no much larger clone lies one base away. Based on the germline V gene, the CDR1 and CDR2 sequences are MDHEN and SYDVKM. V loses 8 bases, J loses 1 base, and the germline ends lie 11 bases apart. The CDR3 sequence holds 13 residues, the cysteine and phenylalanine included. The entry retains the CDR3 DNA only, 39 bases that are in frame from base 1. The data were taken from a study of T cells and copy number aberrations in small-cell lung cancer (TCRdb year 2021). A note on the overall study: TCR repertoire sequencing was paired with whole-exome sequencing of the same tumor regions to relate T cell metrics to mutations and copy number aberrations. Tumor TCR data existed for some 18 patients, and 14 patients had TCR data from both tumor tissue and normal tissue. Results the study describes overall, beyond this receptor: Across regions, the TCR repertoire was highly heterogeneous, with roughly 75-97.7% of clones confined to a single region, an overlap lower than the overlap seen in localized NSCLC. All specimens were formalin-fixed paraffin-embedded tissue, which is known to introduce sequencing artifacts. Tumors had lower T-cell density, richness and clonality than adjacent lung tissue, though the difference in density was not significant. The study was limited by a small sample size because surgical resection is uncommon in small-cell lung cancer, and validation of the findings is required. Tumor T-cell density, richness and clonality were negatively correlated with higher copy number aberration burden.

The donors were limited-stage small-cell lung cancer patients whose surgical resection took place in Hangzhou, China, between about 2007 and 2020. Every donor underwent upfront surgery with no preoperative chemotherapy or radiotherapy, and no donor received immunotherapy either before or after surgery. In the sequenced cohort of roughly 19 patients, every patient was either a smoker or a heavy second-hand smoker. Three regions were collected from each tumor FFPE block by a grid approach so that spatial heterogeneity of the primary tumors was represented. Tumor regions were macrodissected for enrichment of malignant cells, and only regions expected to yield at least 150 ng DNA were selected. The study used multi-region TCR-beta sequencing of resected limited-stage small-cell lung cancers together with tumor-adjacent lung tissue to characterize T cell repertoire heterogeneity. The AllPrep DNA/RNA FFPE Kit (Qiagen) was used to extract genomic DNA from the FFPE tissue.

The immunoSEQ hsTCRB Kit, with multiplexed V- and J-gene primers, was used to amplify TCR-beta CDR3 regions from genomic DNA. Unique DNA barcodes were added in a second PCR, and the samples were pooled together with one negative control and one positive control. Pooled TCR-beta libraries were sequenced on an Illumina MiSeq with a 150-cycle paired-end protocol. The authors' pipeline ran thus. Adaptive Biotechnologies processed the raw sequencing data and produced a report containing normalized, annotated TCR-beta repertoires. T-cell density was calculated by normalizing TCR-beta templates to usable DNA, with usable DNA estimated through amplification of housekeeping genes. Richness was defined as the count of unique rearrangements, and clonality was defined as 1 minus Pielou's evenness. Intratumor TCR heterogeneity between regions was quantified with the Jaccard index, the Morisita overlap index, and the proportion of shared top-20 clonotypes. TCRdb holds this immuneACCESS table with in-frame rearrangements only. Some clones are missing; in checked studies, unresolved V genes explain under half, and the rest has no known cause. V and J calls plus clone size are reproduced from that table; the DNA served to infer D and trimming. The sample records thousands of clones, less than 85% of which are singletons. 8.8% of the sample is in the top ten clones.

Here the chain combines TRBV28 and TRBJ2-5; the D gene remains uncertain. This clonotype originated in a man aged 50 or older with small cell lung cancer. The sample consisted of tumor tissue. The CDR3 protein sequence reads: CASLGVLQETQYF. DNA sequence: TGTGCCAGCCTCGGTGTCCTCCAAGAGACCCAGTACTTC. Here the CDR3 is joined to the reference TRBV28 and TRBJ2-5 genes, and the full variable domain is: DVKVTQSSRYLVKRTGEKVFLECVQDMDHENMFWYRQDPGLGLRLIYFSYDVKMKEKGDIPEGYSVSREKKERFSLILESASTNQTSMYLCASLGVLQETQYFGPGTRLLVL.